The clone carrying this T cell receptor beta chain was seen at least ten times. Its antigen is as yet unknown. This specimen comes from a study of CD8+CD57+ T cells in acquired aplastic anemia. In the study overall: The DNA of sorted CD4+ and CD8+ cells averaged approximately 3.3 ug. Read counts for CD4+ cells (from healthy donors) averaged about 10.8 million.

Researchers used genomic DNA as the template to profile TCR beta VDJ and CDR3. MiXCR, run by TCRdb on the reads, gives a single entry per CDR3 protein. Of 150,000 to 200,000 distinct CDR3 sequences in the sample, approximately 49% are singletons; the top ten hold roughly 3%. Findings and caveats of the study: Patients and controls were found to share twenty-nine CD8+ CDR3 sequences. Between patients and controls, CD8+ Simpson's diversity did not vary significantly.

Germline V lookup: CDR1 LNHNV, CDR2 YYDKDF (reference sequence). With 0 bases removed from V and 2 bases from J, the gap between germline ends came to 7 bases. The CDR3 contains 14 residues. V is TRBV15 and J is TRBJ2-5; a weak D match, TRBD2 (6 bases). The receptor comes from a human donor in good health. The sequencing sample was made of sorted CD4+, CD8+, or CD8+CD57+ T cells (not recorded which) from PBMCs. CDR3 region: CATSRDLAQETQYF. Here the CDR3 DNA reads TGTGCCACCAGCAGAGATCTAGCGCAAGAGACCCAGTACTTC.